Shown below are 32 T cell receptor beta chains from a single sample sequenced in a study of post-analysis software for immune sequencing data. Whole-study findings and limits: Controls showed lower frequencies than patients for roughly five TRBV segments, and TRBV5-6, TRBV5-1 and TRBV20-1 were among these.

TCR beta cDNA libraries had unique molecular identifiers. TCRdb re-called the PCR reads with MiXCR, one entry per CDR3 protein. The repertoire holds 450,000 or so distinct CDR3 sequences, with approximately 45% as singletons. Their antigens remain unidentified. The sample comprised blood. These receptors originate from a girl aged 5-17 years with multiple sclerosis.

The CDR3 sequence is CATGMSSYNEQFF. The CDR3 DNA follows: TGTGCCACCGGTATGAGCTCCTACAATGAGCAGTTCTTC. J is TRBJ2-1 and V is TRBV24-1; no clear D. V shed 9 bases and J shed 0 bases, with 8 bases lying between them. This CDR3 spans 13 amino acids. Germline V gives CDR1 KGHDR, CDR2 SFDVKD.

There are a few counts of this clonotype. The chain carries TRBV12-3 or TRBV12-4 and TRBJ1-5; D unresolved. V lost 3 bases, J lost 2 bases, and 14 bases lay in between. The CDR3 sequence is 16 residues long. The CDR3 spells CASSFFSGGGNQPQHF. As DNA, the CDR3 is TGTGCCAGCAGTTTTTTTTCGGGTGGTGGCAATCAGCCCCAGCATTTT.

The DNA of the CDR3 is TGCGCCAGCAGCACCCCGGGTAAAAACAAAAACATTCAGTACTTC. Its translation: CASSTPGKNKNIQYF. The V and J genes are TRBV5-1 and TRBJ2-4; no firm D call. The V and J ends lost 4 bases and 3 bases respectively, with 14 bases between them. The CDR3 runs 15 residues. Per germline, CDR1 SGHRS and CDR2 YFSETQ.

This rearrangement joins TRBV20-1 to TRBJ1-2, with D unresolved. The CDR3 is 11 residues long. CDR1 and CDR2 from the germline V gene are DFQATT and SNEGSKA (reference sequence). V was shortened by 5 bases and J by 7 bases, with 11 bases between the two germline ends. CDR3 coding DNA: TGCAGTGCTCAAGGCCGCCGTGGCTACACCTTC. This codes for CSAQGRRGYTF.

The chain couples TRBV3-1 to TRBJ2-7, with D perhaps TRBD1 (5 bases). The germline CDR1 and CDR2 sequences are LGHDT and YNNKEL (reference sequence). This CDR3 is built from 13 residues. Between the trimmed V and J ends, which lost 1 base and 4 bases, there was a span of 8 bases. The CDR3 nucleotides are TGTGCCAGCAGCCAAGGGACAACTTACGAGCAGTACTTC. Amino acid sequence: CASSQGTTYEQYF.

The J gene is TRBJ2-3, the V gene TRBV12-3 or TRBV12-4; D is possibly TRBD2 (6 bases). The CDR3 is 15 amino acids. Trimming left V 6 bases short and J 4 bases short, with 17 bases between. CDR3: CASSLRATRADTQYF. CDR3 sequence (DNA): TGTGCCAGCAGCTTGAGGGCGACTAGAGCAGATACGCAGTATTTT.

The rearrangement joins TRBV9 to TRBJ2-1, with 9 nucleotides matching TRBD2. Germline CDR1 reads SGDLS; CDR2 reads YYNGEE. The CDR3 has 14 amino acids. Unmatched junction bases numbered 5, after V lost 3 bases and J lost 7 bases. The CDR3 nucleotides are TGTGCCAGCAGCGCCGGGACTAGCCATAATGAGCAGTTCTTC. This codes for CASSAGTSHNEQFF.

Regarding this clonotype: A read error may be the cause here, since a much bigger clone is one base away. The V call is TRBV20-1, the J call TRBJ2-5; no clear D gene. CDR3 size: 11 residues. Trimming left V 3 bases short and J 2 bases short, with 4 bases between. Germline CDR1 reads DFQATT; CDR2 reads SNEGSKA (reference sequence). This CDR3 is CSARGQETQYF. The CDR3 DNA reads as TGCAGTGCTAGGGGTCAAGAGACCCAGTACTTC.

The V gene is TRBV20-1, the J gene TRBJ2-5; TRBD2 matches at 9 bases. Germline lookup yields CDR1 DFQATT and CDR2 SNEGSKA (reference sequence). Trimming cost V 3 bases and J 7 bases; bases outside gene matches: 6. This CDR3 contains 13 residues. DNA for the CDR3: TGCAGTGCTAGTGTAGCGGGAGTCGGGACCCAGTACTTC. This gives the protein CSASVAGVGTQYF.

The chain recombines TRBV28 with TRBJ1-2, with D hard to call. From germline, CDR1 is MDHEN and CDR2 SYDVKM. The CDR3 contains 12 residues. Between the trimmed V and J ends, which lost 5 bases and 7 bases, there was a span of 11 bases. Here the CDR3 reads CASSQREIGYTF. Written as DNA, the CDR3 is TGTGCCAGCAGTCAAAGGGAGATTGGCTACACCTTC.

This chain joins TRBV12-3 or TRBV12-4 and TRBJ2-1; TRBD2 agrees at 9 bases. Gene TRBJ2-7 matches the end of the DNA better, so the J call may be wrong. CDR3 length: 16 amino acids. CDR3 in DNA: TGTGCCAGCAGTTCCCGACTAGCGGACTCCTACAATGAGCAGTACTTC. It encodes CASSSRLADSYNEQYF.

V is TRBV4-2 and J is TRBJ1-5; no definite D call. V was shortened by 1 base and J by 0 bases, with 7 bases between the two germline ends. Germline V gene sequence: CDR1 LGHNA, CDR2 YNFKEQ. The CDR3 has 15 amino acids. CDR3 region: CASSQGRYSNQPQHF. The DNA for the CDR3 is TGTGCCAGCAGCCAAGGGAGATATAGCAATCAGCCCCAGCATTTT.

V and J are TRBV5-1 and TRBJ2-5; D is perhaps TRBD1 or TRBD2 (5 bases each). V was trimmed by 2 bases and J by 11 bases, leaving 19 bases between them. This CDR3 comprises 14 residues. CDR1 SGHRS and CDR2 YFSETQ come from the germline V gene. The CDR3 reads CASSFIQGPYVQYF. CDR3 sequence (DNA): TGCGCCAGCAGCTTCATTCAGGGACCCTACGTGCAGTACTTC.

The rearrangement joins TRBV5-1 to TRBJ1-1; D is possibly TRBD1 (5 bases). The V end was cut by 5 bases, the J end by 6 bases, with 23 bases between. The length of the CDR3 is 16 residues. CDR1 is SGHRS and CDR2 is YFSETQ in the germline V gene. In DNA, the CDR3 is TGCGCCAGCAGGGGCGGAACGGACACCTATTACCCTGAAGCTTTCTTT. Translating it yields CASRGGTDTYYPEAFF. Drawing the rest from reference TRBV5-1 and TRBJ1-1, the complete variable domain is KAGVTQTPRYLIKTRGQQVTLSCSPISGHRSVSWYQQTPGQGLQFLFEYFSETQRNKGNFPGRFSGRQFSNSRSEMNVSTLELGDSALYLCASRGGTDTYYPEAFFGQGTRLTVV.

This CDR3 is CSARAGQGSGTQYF. In nucleotides, the CDR3 is TGCAGTGCTAGAGCGGGACAGGGGTCAGGTACGCAGTATTTT. The V call is TRBV20-1, the J call TRBJ2-3; the match to TRBD1 covers 10 bases. With 1 base clipped from V and 8 bases from J, the junction kept 6 bases outside the gene matches. Germline loops: CDR1 DFQATT, CDR2 SNEGSKA (reference sequence). CDR3 length equals 14 residues.

This rearrangement joins TRBV7-2 to TRBJ2-1; D remains ambiguous. The closer fit of TRBJ2-7 to the DNA end suggests the J call may be wrong. This CDR3 is built from 12 residues. Germline loops: CDR1 SGHTA, CDR2 FQGNSA. CDR3: CASSSHSNEQYF. In DNA, the CDR3 is TGTGCCAGCAGCTCGCACAGCAATGAGCAGTACTTC.

The chain uses TRBV20-1 and TRBJ2-1; 7 positions match TRBD2. The CDR3 totals 15 residues. Germline values: CDR1 DFQATT, CDR2 SNEGSKA (reference sequence). V was clipped by 3 bases and J by 4 bases; unmatched bases: 9. CDR3 nucleotides: TGCAGTGCTAGTCCTACCGGGACTACGTACAATGAGCAGTTCTTC. Residues: CSASPTGTTYNEQFF.

The chain employs TRBV7-2 and TRBJ2-7, with 12 bases matching TRBD2. Trimming cost V 6 bases and J 7 bases; bases outside gene matches: 7. Germline-derived CDR1 and CDR2 are SGHTA and FQGNSA. The length of the CDR3 is 14 residues. The CDR3 protein is CASSRTSGNGEQYF. Here the CDR3 DNA reads TGTGCCAGCAGTCGGACTAGCGGGAATGGAGAGCAGTACTTC.

This clonotype was detected only a few times. The chain has TRBV7-6 and TRBJ2-5; unclear D gene. Looked up from germline, CDR1 is SGHVS and CDR2 is FNYEAQ. This CDR3 region has 13 residues. V lost 5 bases, J lost 4 bases, and 11 bases lay in between. CDR3 DNA: TGTGCCAGCAGCAGAGGAGTAAGAGAGACCCAGTACTTC. Its translation: CASSRGVRETQYF.

This clonotype was seen a handful of times. The chain links TRBV7-2 to TRBJ2-1, with TRBD2 identical over 11 bases. In germline, CDR1 is SGHTA, CDR2 FQGNSA. This CDR3 has 13 amino acids. V lost 10 bases and J lost 9; bases outside the gene matches: 8. This CDR3 reads CATSLAGGPEQFF. The CDR3 bases are TGTGCCACCTCTCTAGCGGGAGGACCTGAGCAGTTCTTC.

The chain links TRBV28 to TRBJ2-1; the match to TRBD2 covers 7 bases. This CDR3 spans 16 amino acids. Germline trimming cut 4 bases from V and 4 bases from J; bases unmatched to any gene: 10. The germline V gene encodes CDR1 MDHEN and CDR2 SYDVKM. CDR3 sequence: CASSWKGAGLYNEQFF. The CDR3 coding sequence is TGTGCCAGCAGTTGGAAGGGAGCGGGACTATACAATGAGCAGTTCTTC.

The V gene is TRBV15, the J gene TRBJ1-1, with D perhaps matching TRBD1 (5 bases). V lost 4 bases and J lost 10, with 19 bases in between. Looked up from germline, CDR1 is LNHNV and CDR2 is YYDKDF (reference sequence). The CDR3 runs to 14 residues. The CDR3 sequence is CATSTRTGKGSAFF. CDR3 DNA: TGTGCCACCAGCACCCGGACGGGGAAGGGGTCAGCTTTCTTT.

This clonotype was observed a handful of times. The chain employs TRBV4-3 and TRBJ2-1, with 8 bases fitting TRBD1. Trimming cost V 0 bases and J 8 bases; bases outside gene matches: 6. The length of the CDR3 is 15 residues. Germline V gives CDR1 LGHNA, CDR2 YSLEER. The CDR3 loop is CASSQEWQGQDEQFF. The CDR3 DNA reads as TGCGCCAGCAGCCAAGAATGGCAGGGACAGGATGAGCAGTTCTTC.

With respect to this clonotype: It may be a read error: a sequence one base away is much more abundant. The J gene is TRBJ2-3, the V gene TRBV14; D unresolved. The V gene lost 3 bases and the J gene lost 5 bases, with 3 bases spanning the gap. Germline V gene lookup returns CDR1 SGHDN and CDR2 FVKESK. The CDR3 spans 11 residues. Written as DNA, the CDR3 is TGTGCCAGCAGCCACGGAGATACGCAGTATTTT. Translation: CASSHGDTQYF.

This chain uses TRBV7-8 with TRBJ2-1; TRBD2 matches 7 bases. Trimming took 0 bases from V and 9 from J; bases not matched to a gene: 2. The CDR3 loop spans 13 amino acids. Germline V CDR1 and CDR2: SGHVS, FQNEAQ. The CDR3 sequence: CASSLAGGTEQFF. DNA of the CDR3: TGTGCCAGCAGCTTAGCGGGAGGGACTGAGCAGTTCTTC.

This clonotype was found a few times. CDR3 loop: CASSLSGDSFGGYEQYF. The DNA of the CDR3 is TGTGCCAGCAGTTTGTCGGGGGACTCGTTCGGGGGCTACGAGCAGTACTTC. The V call is TRBV28, the J call TRBJ2-7; D may be TRBD2 (6 bases). From germline, CDR1 is MDHEN and CDR2 SYDVKM. The V end lost 3 bases, the J end lost 3 bases, and 21 bases lay between the germline ends. The CDR3 contains 17 residues.

The chain is built from TRBV20-1 and TRBJ2-7, with 11 bases fitting TRBD2. The CDR3 runs to 15 residues. J gave up 1 base and V 0 bases, and 2 bases lay outside the gene matches. CDR1 and CDR2 (germline): DFQATT, SNEGSKA (reference sequence). CDR3 nucleotide sequence: TGCAGTGCTAGAGATCTAGCGGGAGGTTCCTACGAGCAGTACTTC. Translating it yields CSARDLAGGSYEQYF.

This clonotype appeared a few times. CDR3 DNA: TGTGCCAGCAGATACCGGCACCTAAATGAGCAGTTCTTC. Encoded protein: CASRYRHLNEQFF. The rearrangement joins TRBV2 to TRBJ2-1, with D hard to call. Trimming left V 6 bases short and J 7 bases short, with 13 bases between. Per the germline V gene, CDR1 is SNHLY and CDR2 is FYNNEI. The CDR3 runs to 13 residues.

This clonotype was counted a few times. V usage is TRBV29-1 and J usage is TRBJ2-3; no firm D call. This CDR3 region has 12 residues. The germline V gene encodes CDR1 SQVTM and CDR2 ANQGSEA. V dropped 5 bases and J dropped 0 bases, with 6 bases sitting between them. The CDR3, as DNA: TGCAGCGTTCGACGGAGCACAGATACGCAGTATTTT. Its protein product is CSVRRSTDTQYF.

This clonotype was found a few times. This chain links TRBV12-3 or TRBV12-4 with TRBJ2-1; TRBD2 agrees at 10 bases. The trim removed 5 bases at V and 13 bases at J, leaving 8 bases unmatched. This CDR3 has 13 residues. CDR3: CASSALAGTRQFF. The CDR3 region has the DNA TGTGCCAGCAGTGCACTAGCGGGAACACGTCAGTTCTTC.

This clonotype was seen at least ten times. V is TRBV29-1 and J is TRBJ2-7; possible D gene TRBD2, 6 bases. This CDR3 is 12 amino acids long. Per the germline V gene, CDR1 is SQVTM and CDR2 is ANQGSEA. The V and J ends lost 4 bases and 11 bases respectively, with 18 bases between them. The CDR3 loop reads CSVVGGVWGEYF. CDR3 nucleotide sequence: TGCAGCGTTGTTGGTGGGGTCTGGGGGGAGTACTTC.

The chain combines TRBV11-2 with TRBJ2-1; possible D gene TRBD1, 5 bases. The J call may not be correct, given that the DNA end is closer to TRBJ2-7. This CDR3 is 15 amino acids long. Germline V gene sequence: CDR1 SGHAT, CDR2 FQNNGV. For the CDR3, the DNA is TGTGCCAGCAGCTTTTCGTGGCAGGGATTCTACGAGCAGTACTTC. Amino acid sequence: CASSFSWQGFYEQYF.